One T cell receptor beta chain is described in this entry. There are a few counts of this clonotype. Its target antigen remains unknown. No quality values exist for individual bases; no much larger clone is one base distant. This sample was included in a study of patients and donors after allogeneic stem cell transplantation (dated by TCRdb to the early 2020s). The protocol used for the library was RT-PCR. Sequenced using a NextSeq 550. In-frame beta chains were kept once TCRdb had trimmed the public reads at Q25 with fastp and called clones with MiXCR. Under each unique CDR3 protein, matching rows form one entry showing the most common genes and DNA. Counted in this sample were about 210,000 distinct CDR3 sequences; 38% of them appeared once. Around 10% of the sample goes to the ten largest clones. Counted from cysteine to phenylalanine, this CDR3 has 13 amino acids. The DNA shown is the 39-base CDR3, in frame from base 1. Per the germline V gene (reference sequence), DFQATT is the CDR1 and SNEGSKA is the CDR2. V lost 6 bases and J lost 0 bases; the stretch between them is 11 bases long.

The chain links TRBV20-1 with TRBJ1-1; the D gene is perhaps TRBD1, from 5 matching bases. This TCR came from a human donor who was either an allogeneic HSCT recipient or a stem cell or donor lymphocyte infusion donor (not recorded which). It is not recorded whose cells these are; they may come from a transplant donor. Sequenced sample: blood, either unsorted or a sorted T cell fraction (not recorded which). The DNA sequence is TGCAGTGCAATAAGAGGGGTGAACACTGAAGCTTTCTTT. It encodes CSAIRGVNTEAFF.